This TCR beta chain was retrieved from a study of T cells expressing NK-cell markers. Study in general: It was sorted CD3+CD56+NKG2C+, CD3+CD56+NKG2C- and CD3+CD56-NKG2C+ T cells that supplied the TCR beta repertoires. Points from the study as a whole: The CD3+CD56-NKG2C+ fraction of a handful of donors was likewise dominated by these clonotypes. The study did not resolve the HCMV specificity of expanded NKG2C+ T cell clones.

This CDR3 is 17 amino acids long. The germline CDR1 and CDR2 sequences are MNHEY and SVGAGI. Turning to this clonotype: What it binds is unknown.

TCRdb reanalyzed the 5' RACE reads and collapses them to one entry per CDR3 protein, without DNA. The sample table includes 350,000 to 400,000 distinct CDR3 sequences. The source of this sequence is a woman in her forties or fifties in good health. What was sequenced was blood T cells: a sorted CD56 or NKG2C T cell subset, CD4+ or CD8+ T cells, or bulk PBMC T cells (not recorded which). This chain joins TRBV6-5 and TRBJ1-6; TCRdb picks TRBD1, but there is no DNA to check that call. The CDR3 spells CASSHSKGRGLASPLHF.